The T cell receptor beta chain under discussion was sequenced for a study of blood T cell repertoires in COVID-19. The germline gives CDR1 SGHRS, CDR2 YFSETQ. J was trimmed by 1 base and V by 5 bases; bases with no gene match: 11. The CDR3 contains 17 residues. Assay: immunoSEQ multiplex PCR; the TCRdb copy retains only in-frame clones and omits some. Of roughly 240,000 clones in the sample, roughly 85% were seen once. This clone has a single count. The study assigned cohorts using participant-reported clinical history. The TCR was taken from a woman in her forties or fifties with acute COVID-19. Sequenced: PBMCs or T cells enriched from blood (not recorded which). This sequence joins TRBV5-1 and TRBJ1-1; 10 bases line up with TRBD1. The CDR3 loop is CASRIRDRGYGNTEAFF. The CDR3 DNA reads TGCGCCAGCAGGATCCGGGACAGGGGATACGGGAACACTGAAGCTTTCTTT.